The following is a TCR beta chain sequence with its context. Its cognate antigen is unknown. TCRdb re-called the 5' RACE reads through MiXCR, storing one row per CDR3 protein. The table shows approximately 350,000 distinct CDR3 sequences, with 13% to 15% occurring only once. The entry originates in a study of T-cell memory formation after mild COVID-19. For the study at large: For the most part, TCR clusters were specific to one donor. Study conclusions and caveats: Some SARS-CoV-2-responding clones were already detected in memory before infection.

V was pared by 4 bases and J by 10 bases, with 5 bases of the junction left unmatched. The CDR3 is 14 amino acids. The germline CDR1 and CDR2 sequences are SGHAT and FQNNGV. Sequencing was carried out using PBMCs or a T cell subset sorted from them (not recorded which). J is TRBJ1-6 and V is TRBV11-2, with 9 positions matching TRBD1. This sequence was found in a man aged 18 to 29 who had mild COVID-19 (a few samples of this study predate the infection). Cell type and time point are not known. Here the CDR3 DNA reads TGTGCCAGCAGCTCACAGGGGGCAAACTCACCCCTCCACTTT. Its protein product is CASSSQGANSPLHF. The variable domain in full, completed from reference TRBV11-2 and TRBJ1-6, reads EAGVAQSPRYKIIEKRQSVAFWCNPISGHATLYWYQQILGQGPKLLIQFQNNGVVDDSQLPKDRFSAERLKGVDSTLKIQPAKLEDSAVYLCASSSQGANSPLHFGNGTRLTVT.